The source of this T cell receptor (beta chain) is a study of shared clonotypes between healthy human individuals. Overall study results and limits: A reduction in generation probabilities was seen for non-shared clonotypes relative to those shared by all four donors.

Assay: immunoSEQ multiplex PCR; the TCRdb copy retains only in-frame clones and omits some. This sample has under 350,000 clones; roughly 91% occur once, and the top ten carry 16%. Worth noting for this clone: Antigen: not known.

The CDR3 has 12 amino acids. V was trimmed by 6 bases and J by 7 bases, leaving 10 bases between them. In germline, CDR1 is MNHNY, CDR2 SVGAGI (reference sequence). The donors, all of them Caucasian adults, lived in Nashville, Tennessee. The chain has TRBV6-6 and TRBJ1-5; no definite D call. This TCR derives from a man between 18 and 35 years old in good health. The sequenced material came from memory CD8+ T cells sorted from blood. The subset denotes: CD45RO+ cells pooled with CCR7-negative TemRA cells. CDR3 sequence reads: CASRAEEQPQHF. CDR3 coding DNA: TGTGCCAGCAGGGCAGAAGAACAGCCCCAGCATTTT.